Listed below are T cell receptor beta chains from one sample, sequenced in a study of type 1 regulatory T cells. TCRdb redid the calling of the reads with MiXCR, one entry per CDR3 protein. The data show about 18,000 distinct CDR3 sequences, about 9.4% seen once. The sample consisted of CD4+ T cells, either the whole sample or a sorted fraction (not recorded which). The origin of the receptors is a human donor in good health. Both conserved end residues are part of each CDR3. A D gene is named only where the DNA matches it firmly.

TRBV28	-	TRBJ1-3	CASSAGNTIYF
TRBV10-3	TRBD1	TRBJ2-1	CAISDRDRGTWEQFF
TRBV28	-	TRBJ2-7	CASSSSGHVYEQYF
TRBV13	-	TRBJ2-7	CASSLNVEQYF
TRBV7-9	-	TRBJ1-6	CASSTGLSPLHF
TRBV6-2/TRBV6-3	-	TRBJ2-7	CASSPPGAPYEQYF
TRBV6-2/TRBV6-3	-	TRBJ2-1	CASSYSRVFLPNEQFF
TRBV19	TRBD1	TRBJ2-1	CASSLDRGYEQFF
TRBV2	-	TRBJ2-5	CASALPPETQYF
TRBV7-3	TRBD2	TRBJ2-1	CASSFRLAGDNEQFF
TRBV3-1	-	TRBJ2-5	CANSQAATQYF
TRBV12-3/TRBV12-4	TRBD2	TRBJ2-2	CASRISGRGAGELFF
TRBV7-9	TRBD1	TRBJ1-6	CASSLMVGQGAGSPLHF
TRBV6-1	-	TRBJ1-5	CASSVRTDQPQHF
TRBV2	-	TRBJ1-4	CASNLLTGGFEKLFF
TRBV28	-	TRBJ1-5	CASSFSGRSQPQHF
TRBV19	-	TRBJ2-3	CATREGAAGTDTQYF
TRBV12-3/TRBV12-4	TRBD2	TRBJ2-1	CASSLDGTSGRSSYNEQFF
TRBV25-1	-	TRBJ2-1	CASAKRDPLSNEQFF
TRBV7-2	-	TRBJ2-1	CASSRMSNTNEQFF
TRBV9	TRBD2	TRBJ2-2	CASQGGLAGTGELFF
TRBV10-3	-	TRBJ2-1	CAISERGRERYNEQFF
TRBV5-1	-	TRBJ2-6	CASSFAPGANVLTF
TRBV6-6	TRBD1	TRBJ1-5	CASLRQGEANQPQHF
TRBV6-5	-	TRBJ1-4	CASSSAGVGNEKLFF
TRBV18	TRBD1	TRBJ2-1	CASSPATGSSRNEQFF
TRBV29-1	TRBD1	TRBJ1-2	CSVLQGGLGYGYTF
TRBV6-2/TRBV6-3	-	TRBJ2-7	CASSTSDPYSYEQYF
TRBV7-2	-	TRBJ1-2	CASSSGGPGGYGYTF
TRBV7-2	-	TRBJ2-5	CASSARETQYF
TRBV7-9	-	TRBJ1-2	CASSLMAGSGYTF
TRBV21-1	-	TRBJ1-4	CASSTHRGLNEKLFF
TRBV19	TRBD2	TRBJ2-2	CASIPSGRVNTGELFF
TRBV18	-	TRBJ2-7	CASSPIAGPGDEQYF
TRBV3-1	TRBD2	TRBJ2-7	CASSPFSGSSGSIFHEQYF
TRBV3-1	TRBD2	TRBJ2-1	CASSLGGSPYNEQFF
TRBV18	TRBD2	TRBJ2-1	CASSPPGTSGDNEQFF
TRBV7-3	-	TRBJ1-4	CASSPDGEKLFF
TRBV5-1	TRBD2	TRBJ2-1	CASSLVLAGGAFF
TRBV19	-	TRBJ2-1	CASAGVNGGDEQFF
TRBV24-1	TRBD2	TRBJ2-3	CATATGGFPDTQYF
TRBV28	TRBD2	TRBJ2-7	CASSGLAGPTSYEQYF
TRBV6-6	-	TRBJ2-5	CASSVGRQETQYF
TRBV7-2	-	TRBJ2-7	CASSFGSRYEQYF
TRBV5-1	-	TRBJ2-5	CASRRGQETQYF
TRBV5-4	-	TRBJ2-1	CASSPRPDNEQFF
TRBV7-7	-	TRBJ1-5	CASSFGLNQPQHF
TRBV5-1	-	TRBJ2-1	CASSLHSDEQFF
TRBV4-2	TRBD2	TRBJ2-7	CASSQDLSRGLAAYEQYF
TRBV18	-	TRBJ2-7	CASSPRGFEQYF
TRBV20-1	TRBD2	TRBJ2-2	CSARKAGGAGELFF
TRBV7-9	-	TRBJ2-3	CASSFLDTQYF
TRBV3-1	-	TRBJ1-2	CASSQDDRPYGYTF
TRBV20-1	-	TRBJ1-1	CSAKVQTGREAFF